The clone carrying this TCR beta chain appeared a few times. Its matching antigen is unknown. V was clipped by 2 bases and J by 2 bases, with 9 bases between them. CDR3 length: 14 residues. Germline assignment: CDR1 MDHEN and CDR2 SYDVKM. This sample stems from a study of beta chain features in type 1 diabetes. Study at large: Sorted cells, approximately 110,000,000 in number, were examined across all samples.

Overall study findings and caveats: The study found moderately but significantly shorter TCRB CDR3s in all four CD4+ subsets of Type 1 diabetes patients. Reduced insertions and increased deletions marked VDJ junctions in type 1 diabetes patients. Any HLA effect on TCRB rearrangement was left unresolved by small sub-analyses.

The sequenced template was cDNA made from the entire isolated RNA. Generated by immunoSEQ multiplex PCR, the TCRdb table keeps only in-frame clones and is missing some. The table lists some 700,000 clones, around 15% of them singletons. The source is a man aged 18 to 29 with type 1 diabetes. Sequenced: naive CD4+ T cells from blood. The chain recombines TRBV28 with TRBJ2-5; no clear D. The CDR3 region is CASSLAQLQETQYF. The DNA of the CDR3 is TGTGCCAGCAGTTTAGCCCAGTTACAAGAGACCCAGTACTTC.